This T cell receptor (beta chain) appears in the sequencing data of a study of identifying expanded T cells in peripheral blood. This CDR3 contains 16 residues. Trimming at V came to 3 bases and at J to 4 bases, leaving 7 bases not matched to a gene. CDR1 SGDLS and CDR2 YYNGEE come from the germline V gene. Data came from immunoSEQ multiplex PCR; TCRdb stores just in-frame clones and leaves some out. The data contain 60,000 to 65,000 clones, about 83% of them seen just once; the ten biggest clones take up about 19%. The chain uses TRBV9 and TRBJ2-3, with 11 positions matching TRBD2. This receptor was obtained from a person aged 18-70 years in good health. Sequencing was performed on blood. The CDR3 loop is CASSAVSGGASDTQYF. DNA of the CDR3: TGTGCCAGCAGCGCTGTTAGCGGGGGGGCCTCAGATACGCAGTATTTT. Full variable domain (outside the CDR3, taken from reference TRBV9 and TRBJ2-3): DSGVTQTPKHLITATGQRVTLRCSPRSGDLSVYWYQQSLDQGLQFLIQYYNGEERAKGNILERFSAQQFPDLHSELNLSSLELGDSALYFCASSAVSGGASDTQYFGPGTRLTVL.